The 23 T cell receptor beta chains presented below share a single source sample, sequenced in a study of OX40 agonist ivuxolimab in advanced cancers. Sequenced by immunoSEQ multiplex PCR; TCRdb stores in-frame clones only, minus some. Among some 90,000 clones, roughly 89% were seen once, and the ten largest hold under 0.95%. Sequences were derived from CD4+ or CD8+ T cells sorted from blood, sampled in a trial of the OX40 agonist ivuxolimab. The receptors here all came from an adult with an advanced solid tumor such as melanoma, head and neck, liver or kidney cancer.

This sequence joins TRBV4-3 and TRBJ2-3; D ambiguous. Germline V lookup: CDR1 LGHNA, CDR2 YSLEER. This CDR3 is 16 amino acids long. Trimming shortened V by 0 bases and J by 2 bases, and 12 bases separated the two germline ends. Here the CDR3 DNA reads TGCGCCAGCAGCCAAGAGCTACGTCTGCACACAGATACGCAGTATTTT. It encodes CASSQELRLHTDTQYF.

This clone was counted once. The chain has TRBV5-1 and TRBJ2-1, with unresolved D. The CDR3 runs to 14 residues. V gave up 1 base and J gave up 2 bases, with 7 bases separating them. Germline values: CDR1 SGHRS, CDR2 YFSETQ. This CDR3 is CASSLSLAYNEQFF. The DNA of the CDR3 is TGCGCCAGCAGCTTGAGTCTGGCCTACAATGAGCAGTTCTTC.

The chain carries TRBV9 and TRBJ1-4; perhaps TRBD1 as D (6 bases). CDR3 size: 15 residues. In germline, CDR1 is SGDLS, CDR2 YYNGEE. Trimming took 3 bases from V and 1 from J, leaving 10 bases between them. The CDR3 DNA is TGTGCCAGCAGCGCCGGACAGAAAACTAATGAAAAACTGTTTTTT. It codes for CASSAGQKTNEKLFF.

The chain couples TRBV10-3 to TRBJ2-3; weak D call: TRBD1 (6 bases). Germline CDR1 reads ENHRY; CDR2 reads SYGVKD. This CDR3 region has 14 residues. V was cut by 11 bases and J by 7 bases, with 22 bases left in between. The chain's CDR3 is CASWAQGGGNTQYF. The CDR3 DNA follows: TGTGCCTCCTGGGCACAGGGCGGTGGAAATACGCAGTATTTT.

This clone has a single count. V and J are TRBV19 and TRBJ1-4, with 7 nucleotides matching TRBD1. The J segment lost 0 bases and the V segment lost 3 bases, leaving 4 bases of the junction unmatched. CDR1 is LNHDA and CDR2 is SQIVND in the germline V gene (reference sequence). This CDR3 comprises 16 residues. In DNA form, the CDR3 reads TGTGCCAGTAGTATTATCCAGGGGGCAACTAATGAAAAACTGTTTTTT. This gives the protein CASSIIQGATNEKLFF. Using reference TRBV19 and TRBJ1-4 for the parts outside the CDR3, the full variable domain is DGGITQSPKYLFRKEGQNVTLSCEQNLNHDAMYWYRQDPGQGLRLIYYSQIVNDFQKGDIAEGYSVSREKKESFPLTVTSAQKNPTAFYLCASSIIQGATNEKLFFGSGTQLSVL.

This chain joins TRBV28 and TRBJ2-1; 9 nucleotides line up with TRBD2. The V and J ends lost 5 bases and 9 bases, in that order; junction bases with no gene match: 14. The CDR3 covers 16 residues. Germline lookup yields CDR1 MDHEN and CDR2 SYDVKM. CDR3 DNA: TGTGCCAGCAGTCTTAAAGGCGGCGGGAGGGCCTTTGAGCAGTTCTTC. Encoded protein: CASSLKGGGRAFEQFF.

CDR3 in DNA: TGCGCCAGCAGCCCAAGACGGGACAAGGCGATACCGAACACTGAAGCTTTCTTT. This codes for CASSPRRDKAIPNTEAFF. The chain uses TRBV5-1 and TRBJ1-1, with D maybe TRBD1 (6 bases). The V and J ends lost 4 bases and 1 base respectively, with 23 bases between them. Germline V gene lookup returns CDR1 SGHRS and CDR2 YFSETQ. The CDR3 has 18 residues.

J is TRBJ2-5 and V is TRBV5-6; D perhaps matches TRBD1 (5 bases). The V and J ends lost 3 bases and 1 base respectively, with 13 bases between them. This CDR3 region has 15 residues. CDR1 and CDR2 from the germline V gene are SGHDT and YYEEEE. The CDR3, as DNA: TGTGCCAGCAGCTCAACAGGCTACGTCCAAGAGACCCAGTACTTC. As protein: CASSSTGYVQETQYF.

This clone was seen only once. CDR3 sequence: CASSPTGGANTGELFF. The CDR3 DNA reads as TGTGCCAGCTCACCCACCGGAGGAGCGAACACCGGGGAGCTGTTTTTT. The rearrangement links TRBV18 to TRBJ2-2; weak D call: TRBD2 (5 bases). V gave up 3 bases and J gave up 0 bases, with 11 bases separating them. Germline V lookup: CDR1 KGHSH, CDR2 LQKENI. CDR3 size: 16 residues.

The chain employs TRBV4-1 and TRBJ2-3; TRBD2 matches at 7 bases. Germline lookup yields CDR1 MGHRA and CDR2 YSYEKL. V shed 1 base and J 8 bases; nucleotides not matched to a gene: 12. CDR3 length equals 16 residues. CDR3 nucleotide sequence: TGCGCCAGCAGCCAAGGCGAAAAGACTAGCAAGAGTACGCAGTATTTT. It encodes CASSQGEKTSKSTQYF.

The rearrangement uses TRBV11-1 and TRBJ2-7; D possibly corresponds to TRBD2 (5 bases). Looked up from germline, CDR1 is SGHAT and CDR2 is FQDESV (reference sequence). CDR3 size: 12 residues. V was trimmed by 5 bases and J by 6 bases, leaving 11 bases between them. In nucleotides, the CDR3 is TGTGCCAGCAGCCGCGGGTTCCGCGAGCAGTACTTC. It specifies CASSRGFREQYF.

The V gene is TRBV2, the J gene TRBJ2-5; TRBD1 matches 9 bases. The length of the CDR3 is 14 residues. Unmatched junction bases numbered 11, after V lost 10 bases and J lost 5 bases. The germline gives CDR1 SNHLY, CDR2 FYNNEI. CDR3 residues: CATKLQGAWETQYF. The DNA of the CDR3 is TGTGCCACAAAACTACAGGGGGCATGGGAGACCCAGTACTTC.

The chain is built from TRBV5-1 and TRBJ2-7; TRBD2 is a possible D gene (6 bases). Germline CDR1 SGHRS, CDR2 YFSETQ. The CDR3 runs to 14 residues. V was shortened by 4 bases and J by 2 bases, with 13 bases between the two germline ends. The CDR3 spells CASSRGAMTYEQYF. In nucleotides, the CDR3 is TGCGCCAGCAGCCGCGGGGCCATGACCTACGAGCAGTACTTC.

The chain combines TRBV23-1 with TRBJ2-7, with D possibly TRBD2 on 5 matching bases. TRBV23-1 is reported as an ORF; its role is uncertain. Trimming pared 2 bases from V and 0 bases from J, leaving 11 bases between. This CDR3 is built from 15 residues. CDR3 region: CASSQPGGPSYEQYF. The CDR3 nucleotides read TGCGCCAGCAGTCAACCTGGCGGGCCCTCCTACGAGCAGTACTTC.

The chain uses TRBV11-3 and TRBJ2-7; maybe TRBD2 (5 bases). Trimming removed 4 bases from V and 3 bases from J, with 13 bases in between. Germline-derived CDR1 and CDR2 are SGHNT and YENEEA. CDR3 length equals 14 residues. The CDR3, as DNA: TGTGCCAGCAGCTGGTCCGGGGTTCTCTACGAGCAGTACTTC. This translates into CASSWSGVLYEQYF.

This clone came up a few times. The chain has TRBV5-1 and TRBJ1-2, with 7 nucleotides matching TRBD1. Germline V gives CDR1 SGHRS, CDR2 YFSETQ. The CDR3 covers 13 residues. The CDR3: CTGEGGLEYGYTF. The CDR3 nucleotides read TGCACAGGGGAGGGTGGCTTGGAATATGGCTACACCTTC.

The chain links TRBV7-3 to TRBJ2-2; D remains ambiguous. Germline CDR1 reads SGHTA; CDR2 reads FQGTGA. Trimming removed 2 bases from V and 5 bases from J, with 3 bases in between. The CDR3 extends over 12 amino acids. The DNA of the CDR3 is TGTGCCAGCAGCTTATCTACCGGGGAGCTGTTTTTT. Translated: CASSLSTGELFF.

CDR3 sequence: CASSLFAEQYF. The CDR3 DNA reads TGTGCCAGCAGCTTATTCGCCGAGCAGTACTTC. V gene TRBV7-3 combines with J gene TRBJ2-7; no clear D gene. Germline V gene lookup returns CDR1 SGHTA and CDR2 FQGTGA. This CDR3 contains 11 residues. The V end was cut by 2 bases, the J end by 6 bases, with 5 bases between.

This chain links TRBV28 with TRBJ1-3; D uncertain. The CDR3 totals 14 residues. Germline CDR1 reads MDHEN; CDR2 reads SYDVKM. The V end was cut by 6 bases, the J end by 3 bases, with 12 bases between. The CDR3 DNA reads as TGTGCCAGCAGCCCCCCGGGTAGTGGAAACACCATATATTTT. Translated, it gives CASSPPGSGNTIYF.

The CDR3 sequence is CASSRTSGGKETQYF. The CDR3 nucleotides are TGTGCCAGCAGCCGGACTAGCGGGGGGAAAGAGACCCAGTACTTC. The chain links TRBV27 to TRBJ2-5; 14 bases agree with TRBD2. The CDR3 is 15 residues long. Germline V gives CDR1 MNHEY, CDR2 SMNVEV (reference sequence). The J segment lost 3 bases and the V segment lost 6 bases, leaving 3 bases of the junction unmatched.

The V call is TRBV10-1, the J call TRBJ1-1, with D possibly TRBD1 on 6 matching bases. Between the trimmed V and J ends, which lost 6 bases and 0 bases, there was a span of 17 bases. The CDR3 is made up of 16 amino acids. The germline V gene has CDR1 WNHNN and CDR2 SYGVQD (reference sequence). CDR3 DNA: TGCGCCAGCAGCTGCCGGAGACAGGTCATGAACACTGAAGCTTTCTTT. This gives the protein CASSCRRQVMNTEAFF.

This chain links TRBV2 with TRBJ1-3; 9 nucleotides agree with TRBD1. Germline assignment: CDR1 SNHLY and CDR2 FYNNEI. V lost 6 bases and J lost 4; bases outside the gene matches: 10. The CDR3 covers 16 residues. CDR3 bases: TGTGCCAGCAGACTCGACAGGGGGGCGAACGGAAACACCATATATTTT. Translating gives CASRLDRGANGNTIYF.

The rearrangement joins TRBV5-4 to TRBJ2-4; 8 positions match TRBD1. V was clipped by 4 bases and J by 0 bases; unmatched bases: 3. The CDR3 has 15 residues. Germline V lookup: CDR1 SGHNT, CDR2 YYREEE (reference sequence). The CDR3 is CASSQTGVAKNIQYF. The DNA of the CDR3 is TGTGCCAGCAGCCAGACAGGGGTAGCCAAAAACATTCAGTACTTC.